The sequence of this T cell receptor (beta chain) was determined in a study of blood T cells in healthy people across ages. Regarding the study as a whole: Conclusively comparing naive with antigen-experienced cells was impossible with unsorted PBMCs. It was held that the diversity estimates obtained from one million T cells were underestimates. The recorded TCR beta diversity per million T cells decreased in a roughly linear manner with age.

This clonotype was seen once. What it binds is unknown. A read error may be the cause here, since a much bigger clone is one base away. Then a second PCR, running about 7 to 11 cycles, was carried out with a sample-barcoded 5' primer and a J-beta primer mix. Every single cDNA molecule received a tag from a template-switch adaptor with 12 random nucleotides. TCRdb ran MiXCR on the 5' RACE reads and lists one entry per CDR3 protein. Among about 780,000 distinct CDR3 sequences listed, about 47% were seen once. Germline V gene lookup returns CDR1 SGHTA and CDR2 FQGNSA. V was shortened by 4 bases and J by 2 bases, with 4 bases between the two germline ends. CDR3 length equals 12 residues.

Sequencing was done on a sample of blood. This chain connects TRBV7-2 to TRBJ2-3; no clear D. The receptor was derived from a man older than 75 in good health. CDR3 nucleotides: TGTGCCAGCAGCTACTACACAGATACGCAGTATTTT. Translation gives CASSYYTDTQYF.